One and the same sample provided the 28 T cell receptor beta chains below, sequenced in a study of CD8 T cells in Susac syndrome. Random hexamers were used to reverse transcribe 0.5 to 1 ug of RNA. MiXCR was run by TCRdb on the immunoSEQ multiplex PCR reads, yielding one entry per CDR3 protein. The table records about 400,000 distinct CDR3 sequences, more than 70% of them present only once. Sequences were obtained from CD8+ T cells from PBMCs. The source of these receptors is a human donor with multiple sclerosis.

CDR3 sequence (DNA): TGTGCCAGCAGTCTCGGGACAGGGACCGCCGGGGAGCTGTTTTTT. Translation: CASSLGTGTAGELFF. This rearrangement joins TRBV6-5 to TRBJ2-2; 9 nucleotides agree with TRBD1. This CDR3 is 15 amino acids long. Per germline, CDR1 MNHEY and CDR2 SVGAGI. After removal of 5 bases from V and 6 bases from J, the junction contained 7 bases not matched to a gene.

The V and J genes are TRBV14 and TRBJ1-2; no reliable D call. Germline V gene data show CDR1 as SGHDN and CDR2 as FVKESK. The CDR3 contains 16 residues. V lost 4 bases, J lost 3 bases, and 18 bases lay in between. The CDR3 nucleotides read TGTGCCAGCAGCCCCAGCCGGGCCCCAGGACACTATGGCTACACCTTC. It translates to CASSPSRAPGHYGYTF.

The chain uses TRBV19 and TRBJ2-1; unclear D gene. Trimming took 0 bases from V and 3 from J, leaving 12 bases between them. There are 16 residues in the CDR3. In germline, CDR1 is LNHDA, CDR2 SQIVND (reference sequence). The CDR3 region is CASSIELSFFYNEQFF. Here the CDR3 DNA reads TGTGCCAGTAGTATAGAACTTTCCTTCTTCTACAATGAGCAGTTCTTC.

The V call is TRBV4-1, the J call TRBJ2-3; D is unresolved. The CDR3 consists of 17 residues. Germline CDR1 and CDR2: MGHRA and YSYEKL. Between the trimmed V and J ends, which lost 5 bases and 2 bases, there was a span of 20 bases. DNA for the CDR3: TGCGCCAGCAGCGTACCTCCGGACCTTCTAAACACAGATACGCAGTATTTT. Its translation is CASSVPPDLLNTDTQYF.

This chain joins TRBV10-3 and TRBJ2-3, with TRBD2 identical over 12 bases. This CDR3 comprises 18 residues. Unmatched junction bases numbered 7, after V lost 3 bases and J lost 0 bases. The V gene's germline CDR1 is ENHRY and CDR2 SYGVKD. The CDR3 DNA reads as TGTGCCATCAGTGAATTCGTGGGGACTAGCGGGAGCACAGATACGCAGTATTTT. Protein sequence: CAISEFVGTSGSTDTQYF.

This chain links TRBV5-1 with TRBJ2-3, with 7 bases aligning to TRBD2. The V segment lost 0 bases and the J segment 6 bases; nucleotides outside the gene matches: 4. The CDR3 has 14 amino acids. CDR1 and CDR2 from the germline V gene are SGHRS and YFSETQ. CDR3 loop: CASSLGLAIDTQYF. The CDR3 coding sequence is TGCGCCAGCAGCTTGGGACTAGCTATTGATACGCAGTATTTT.

This chain uses TRBV6-1 with TRBJ2-2; 11 nucleotides line up with TRBD1. The CDR3 is 16 amino acids. Per the germline V gene, CDR1 is MNHNS and CDR2 is SASEGT. V lost 5 bases and J lost 5; bases outside the gene matches: 7. The CDR3 is CASSPGQGAWTGELFF. The DNA of the CDR3 is TGTGCCAGCAGTCCCGGACAGGGGGCTTGGACCGGGGAGCTGTTTTTT.

The chain combines TRBV6-1 with TRBJ2-4; 10 bases are shared with TRBD1. V shed 6 bases, J shed 0 bases, and the junction held 14 bases outside the gene matches. Germline V CDR1 and CDR2: MNHNS, SASEGT. The CDR3 sequence is 19 residues long. The CDR3 bases are TGTGCCAGCAGCCTCCGACAGGGGGCCGACCCTCTAGCCAAAAACATTCAGTACTTC. Amino acids: CASSLRQGADPLAKNIQYF.

This sequence joins TRBV4-1 and TRBJ2-3, with D possibly called TRBD1 or TRBD2 (5 bases each). Germline assignment: CDR1 MGHRA and CDR2 YSYEKL. CDR3 length: 15 residues. With 0 bases removed from V and 2 bases from J, the gap between germline ends came to 9 bases. The CDR3 nucleotides read TGCGCCAGCAGCCAAGACCCGGGGACCACAGATACGCAGTATTTT. Its protein is CASSQDPGTTDTQYF.

V gene TRBV30 combines with J gene TRBJ1-1; TRBD1 might be the D (5 bases). The CDR3 has 13 amino acids. V was clipped by 0 bases and J by 3 bases, with 8 bases between them. Germline CDR1 is GTSNPN and CDR2 is SVGIG (reference sequence). This CDR3 is CAWSVPGDTEAFF. CDR3 in DNA: TGTGCCTGGAGTGTACCGGGGGACACTGAAGCTTTCTTT.

This clonotype was picked up one time. J is TRBJ2-7 and V is TRBV20-1; no reliable D call. Trimming left V 5 bases short and J 2 bases short, with 16 bases between. The germline gives CDR1 DFQATT, CDR2 SNEGSKA (reference sequence). CDR3 length: 14 amino acids. CDR3 sequence reads: CSASGSPSTYEQYF. The CDR3 DNA is TGCAGTGCTTCAGGCTCCCCCTCTACCTACGAGCAGTACTTC.

CDR3 nucleotides: TGTGCCAGCAGCCTGCCTGGAGCGGGGGACGATCGGCAGTACTTC. It is translated as CASSLPGAGDDRQYF. The rearrangement uses TRBV14 and TRBJ2-7; 8 positions agree with TRBD2. Looked up from germline, CDR1 is SGHDN and CDR2 is FVKESK. The V gene end was trimmed by 4 bases and the J gene end by 9 bases; junction bases not matched to a gene: 14. The CDR3 totals 15 residues. Based on the CDR3 plus reference TRBV14 and TRBJ2-7, the full variable domain is EAGVTQFPSHSVIEKGQTVTLRCDPISGHDNLYWYRRVMGKEIKFLLHFVKESKQDESGMPNNRFLAERTGGTYSTLKVQPAELEDSGVYFCASSLPGAGDDRQYFGPGTRLTVT.

This clonotype was picked up a small number of times. V is TRBV12-3 or TRBV12-4 and J is TRBJ2-7; D may correspond to TRBD1 or TRBD2 (5 bases each). The CDR3 is 13 amino acids. Deletions cut 6 bases from V and 3 bases from J, with 12 bases between. CDR3 residues: CASSTGTYYEQYF. The CDR3 bases are TGTGCCAGCAGCACCGGGACCTACTACGAGCAGTACTTC.

In its sample, this clonotype was seen a few times. This chain joins TRBV5-4 and TRBJ2-7; 10 nucleotides align to TRBD1. There are 15 residues in the CDR3. Germline CDR1 and CDR2: SGHNT and YYREEE (reference sequence). Unmatched junction bases numbered 4, after V lost 0 bases and J lost 4 bases. The DNA for the CDR3 is TGTGCCAGCAGCTTGGGACCGGGACAGGGGTACGAGCAGTACTTC. It specifies CASSLGPGQGYEQYF.

The chain carries TRBV6-5 and TRBJ2-7; 10 bases agree with TRBD1. The CDR3 has 19 amino acids. Trimming at V came to 0 bases and at J to 1 base, leaving 12 bases not matched to a gene. Germline assignment: CDR1 MNHEY and CDR2 SVGAGI. The CDR3 nucleotides are TGTGCCAGCAGTTACTCGGCCCCAGCGGGGACAGGGGTATCCTACGAGCAGTACTTC. It translates to CASSYSAPAGTGVSYEQYF.

The rearrangement joins TRBV9 to TRBJ1-1; 7 nucleotides align to TRBD1. CDR3 size: 17 residues. The ends lost 0 bases at V and 4 bases at J; junction bases unmatched: 12. Germline V gene data show CDR1 as SGDLS and CDR2 as YYNGEE. DNA of the CDR3: TGTGCCAGCAGCGTAGTTTGGGGAAAAGACAGGGTCACTGAAGCTTTCTTT. This translates into CASSVVWGKDRVTEAFF.

This clonotype was counted a few times. The chain links TRBV12-3 or TRBV12-4 to TRBJ2-2; D is unresolved. The ends were cut back, 3 bases at V and 4 bases at J, with 6 bases in the middle. CDR3 size: 13 residues. CDR3 bases: TGTGCCAGCAGTTTGGGGTTCACCGGGGAGCTGTTTTTT. Protein sequence: CASSLGFTGELFF.

A single count supports this clonotype. The chain employs TRBV20-1 and TRBJ2-7; possibly TRBD1 or TRBD2 for D (5 bases each). V was cut by 2 bases and J by 0 bases, with 8 bases left in between. Germline CDR1 and CDR2: DFQATT and SNEGSKA (reference sequence). CDR3 length: 13 amino acids. CDR3 in amino acids: CSARPGTSYEQYF. In DNA form, the CDR3 reads TGCAGTGCTAGACCCGGGACCTCCTACGAGCAGTACTTC.

This clonotype was observed a handful of times. V and J are TRBV19 and TRBJ2-1; TRBD2 aligns across 7 bases. J was trimmed by 6 bases and V by 6 bases; bases with no gene match: 5. CDR1 is LNHDA and CDR2 is SQIVND in the germline V gene (reference sequence). The CDR3 totals 13 residues. The CDR3 spells CASSLGGINEQFF. In DNA form, the CDR3 reads TGTGCCAGTAGCCTGGGAGGGATCAATGAGCAGTTCTTC.

The rearrangement links TRBV6-5 to TRBJ1-2; a possible D gene is TRBD1 (5 bases). The CDR3 sequence is 14 residues long. V dropped 2 bases and J dropped 7 bases, with 14 bases sitting between them. The V gene's germline CDR1 is MNHEY and CDR2 SVGAGI. CDR3 in DNA: TGTGCCAGCAGTTACGCAGGGAGCGGTCCTGGCTACACCTTC. Translated, it gives CASSYAGSGPGYTF.

V gene TRBV7-9 combines with J gene TRBJ1-2; D is unresolved. Deletions cut 4 bases from V and 4 bases from J, with 10 bases between. Germline-derived CDR1 and CDR2 are SEHNR and FQNEAQ (reference sequence). This CDR3 region has 13 residues. This CDR3 is CASSSEGFYGYTF. In nucleotides, the CDR3 is TGTGCCAGCAGCTCGGAAGGGTTCTATGGCTACACCTTC.

The chain uses TRBV19 and TRBJ2-7; D unresolved. Trimming cost V 6 bases and J 4 bases, with 13 bases left between them. Germline assignment: CDR1 LNHDA and CDR2 SQIVND (reference sequence). This CDR3 region has 13 residues. CDR3 coding DNA: TGTGCCAGTAGCATGACTCACGGGTACGAGCAGTACTTC. It yields the protein CASSMTHGYEQYF.

The chain uses TRBV29-1 and TRBJ1-2; D unresolved. The CDR3 runs to 13 residues. The ends were cut back, 1 base at V and 3 bases at J, with 9 bases in the middle. The germline V gene has CDR1 SQVTM and CDR2 ANQGSEA. The CDR3 DNA follows: TGCAGCGTTGAAGGGACCGAGTACTATGGCTACACCTTC. Amino acid sequence: CSVEGTEYYGYTF.

The V call is TRBV7-9, the J call TRBJ2-1; possibly TRBD1 or TRBD2 for D (5 bases each). Trimming removed 5 bases from V and 1 base from J, with 9 bases in between. The CDR3 runs 14 residues. Germline CDR1 reads SEHNR; CDR2 reads FQNEAQ (reference sequence). The CDR3 loop reads CASSGGPSYNEQFF. The CDR3 DNA sequence: TGTGCCAGCAGCGGGGGACCTTCCTACAATGAGCAGTTCTTC.

The chain joins TRBV15 to TRBJ1-5, with D maybe TRBD1 (5 bases). Germline CDR1 reads LNHNV; CDR2 reads YYDKDF (reference sequence). V dropped 0 bases and J dropped 6 bases, with 12 bases sitting between them. This CDR3 comprises 15 residues. CDR3 in DNA: TGTGCCACCAGCAGAGATCTTGGGGACGGTCAGCCCCAGCATTTT. Translated, it gives CATSRDLGDGQPQHF. Filled out from reference TRBV15 and TRBJ1-5, the complete variable domain reads DAMVIQNPRYQVTQFGKPVTLSCSQTLNHNVMYWYQQKSSQAPKLLFHYYDKDFNNEADTPDNFQSRRPNTSFCFLDIRSPGLGDTAMYLCATSRDLGDGQPQHFGDGTRLSIL.

The chain links TRBV15 to TRBJ2-1; 15 positions agree with TRBD2. With V trimmed by 3 bases and J by 5 bases, 2 bases remained unmatched. Germline V gene sequence: CDR1 LNHNV, CDR2 YYDKDF (reference sequence). CDR3 length: 16 amino acids. This CDR3 is CATSSGTSGGNNEQFF. The CDR3 DNA follows: TGTGCCACCAGCAGCGGGACTAGCGGGGGGAACAATGAGCAGTTCTTC.

The V and J genes are TRBV7-6 and TRBJ2-5; 7 nucleotides match TRBD2. The ends lost 6 bases at V and 5 bases at J; junction bases unmatched: 9. Germline V gene data show CDR1 as SGHVS and CDR2 as FNYEAQ. This CDR3 spans 14 amino acids. The CDR3 nucleotides are TGTGCCAGCAGTTTGGGGCGGGAGTATGAGACCCAGTACTTC. This encodes CASSLGREYETQYF.

CDR3 nucleotides: TGTGCCAGCAGCTCGATGGGGGATACGCAGTATTTT. It yields the protein CASSSMGDTQYF. The V gene is TRBV7-9, the J gene TRBJ2-3, with D unresolved. The germline gives CDR1 SEHNR, CDR2 FQNEAQ (reference sequence). Trimming pared 4 bases from V and 6 bases from J, leaving 8 bases between. The CDR3 runs 12 residues.